Shown below are 12 T cell receptor beta chains from a single sample sequenced in a study of blood T cell repertoires in COVID-19. TCRdb keeps only in-frame clones here, not all; method: immunoSEQ multiplex PCR. The profile covers about 220,000 clones, with roughly 85% appearing a single time and 3% to 4.5% taken by the ten largest. Sequencing was performed on peripheral blood. The source of these receptors is a woman older than 75 with acute or convalescent COVID-19.

V and J are TRBV2 and TRBJ2-1, with D unresolved. V dropped 7 bases and J dropped 0 bases, with 16 bases sitting between them. From germline, CDR1 is SNHLY and CDR2 FYNNEI. This CDR3 region has 16 residues. The chain's CDR3 is CASTPGGLLSYNEQFF. The CDR3 coding sequence is TGTGCCAGCACCCCCGGCGGTCTTCTCTCCTACAATGAGCAGTTCTTC. The complete variable domain, with remaining parts taken from reference TRBV2 and TRBJ2-1, reads EPEVTQTPSHQVTQMGQEVILRCVPISNHLYFYWYRQILGQKVEFLVSFYNNEISEKSEIFDDQFSVERPDGSNFTLKIRSTKLEDSAMYFCASTPGGLLSYNEQFFGPGTRLTVL.

This clone was observed once. The chain recombines TRBV7-8 with TRBJ2-7; weak D call: TRBD2 (6 bases). Germline values: CDR1 SGHVS, CDR2 FQNEAQ. The V and J ends lost 5 bases and 6 bases respectively, with 11 bases between them. The CDR3 has 12 amino acids. The CDR3 DNA follows: TGTGCCAGCAGCCCCGGGCGGGGCGAGCAGTACTTC. Its protein product is CASSPGRGEQYF. Looking up the rest from reference TRBV7-8 and TRBJ2-7 gives the full variable domain: GAGVSQSPRYKVAKRGQDVALRCDPISGHVSLFWYQQALGQGPEFLTYFQNEAQLDKSGLPSDRFFAERPEGSVSTLKIQRTQQEDSAVYLCASSPGRGEQYFGPGTRLTVT.

In the case of this clone: One junction end disagrees with the germline gene, perhaps due to a read error. The chain links TRBV7-7 to TRBJ2-2; TRBD2 might be the D (6 bases). The CDR3 is 15 amino acids. The germline CDR1 and CDR2 sequences are SSHAT and FNYEAQ (reference sequence). CDR3 loop: CASSPVGGNTGELFF. CDR3 DNA sequence: TGTGCTAGCAGCCCCGTGGGGGGGAACACCGGGGAGCTGTTTTTT.

The chain employs TRBV5-1 and TRBJ2-1, with 7 bases aligning to TRBD1. V was pared by 0 bases and J by 0 bases, with 0 bases of the junction left unmatched. There are 15 residues in the CDR3. Germline V gene sequence: CDR1 SGHRS, CDR2 YFSETQ. Here the CDR3 DNA reads TGCGCCAGCAGCTTGGGGGACAGCTCCTACAATGAGCAGTTCTTC. Its translation is CASSLGDSSYNEQFF.

This clone occurred a few times. This chain uses TRBV15 with TRBJ1-1; 7 nucleotides agree with TRBD1. Germline-derived CDR1 and CDR2 are LNHNV and YYDKDF (reference sequence). V lost 1 base, J lost 7 bases, and 6 bases stayed unmatched. CDR3 length: 14 residues. The CDR3 DNA sequence: TGTGCCACCAGCAGAGGGAGGGGGCAAAGTGAAGCTTTCTTT. Amino acids: CATSRGRGQSEAFF.

This clone showed up just once. The rearrangement joins TRBV25-1 to TRBJ2-7; D is perhaps TRBD2 (7 bases). The CDR3 extends over 15 amino acids. The V gene's germline CDR1 is MGHDK and CDR2 SYGVNS. Trimming took off 4 bases at V and 1 base at J, with 14 bases between the two ends. CDR3 coding DNA: TGTGCCAGCAGTGTCGGGGGGCTGGGGTCCTACGAGCAGTACTTC. Translation: CASSVGGLGSYEQYF.

The V and J genes are TRBV6-1 and TRBJ1-6, with D maybe TRBD1 (5 bases). V was trimmed by 0 bases and J by 7 bases, leaving 7 bases between them. The CDR3 is 14 amino acids. Germline V lookup: CDR1 MNHNS, CDR2 SASEGT. The CDR3 spells CASSEAGVNSPLHF. CDR3 DNA: TGTGCCAGCAGTGAAGCAGGGGTGAATTCACCCCTCCACTTT.

The V gene is TRBV19, the J gene TRBJ1-3; D is possibly TRBD1 (6 bases). The length of the CDR3 is 16 residues. Trimming left V 3 bases short and J 0 bases short, with 12 bases between. From germline, CDR1 is LNHDA and CDR2 SQIVND (reference sequence). The CDR3 DNA sequence: TGTGCCAGTAGTATCCCCGGACAGATCTCTGGAAACACCATATATTTT. The encoded protein is CASSIPGQISGNTIYF.

The chain employs TRBV6-5 and TRBJ1-1; D not resolved. The germline V gene encodes CDR1 MNHEY and CDR2 SVGAGI. Trimming cost V 6 bases and J 5 bases, with 13 bases left between them. This CDR3 contains 13 residues. CDR3 region: CASRAEFGTEAFF. The CDR3 region has the DNA TGTGCCAGCAGAGCGGAGTTTGGGACTGAAGCTTTCTTT.

The rearrangement uses TRBV7-2 and TRBJ1-1; D ambiguous. Trimming cost V 0 bases and J 1 base, with 6 bases left between them. CDR3 length: 14 residues. Germline lookup yields CDR1 SGHTA and CDR2 FQGNSA. The CDR3 coding sequence is TGTGCCAGCAGCTTAGCGCGGCGGAACACTGAAGCTTTCTTT. This gives the protein CASSLARRNTEAFF.

This clone was seen only a few times. The chain carries TRBV4-2 and TRBJ1-1, with TRBD1 matching 7 bases. CDR1 is LGHNA, CDR2 YNFKEQ, per germline. Trimming cost V 0 bases and J 4 bases; bases outside gene matches: 5. The CDR3 sequence is 15 residues long. The CDR3 region is CASSQERGRSTEAFF. CDR3 coding DNA: TGTGCCAGCAGCCAAGAAAGGGGGCGGTCCACTGAAGCTTTCTTT.

The chain links TRBV30 to TRBJ1-1, with D perhaps matching TRBD1 (6 bases). V dropped 5 bases and J dropped 0 bases, with 7 bases sitting between them. Germline CDR1 GTSNPN, CDR2 SVGIG (reference sequence). The length of the CDR3 is 12 residues. The DNA for the CDR3 is TGTGCCTGGGGACAGCTGAACACTGAAGCTTTCTTT. This codes for CAWGQLNTEAFF.